This is a list of T cell receptor beta chains from one sample in a study of blood T cell repertoires in COVID-19. The repertoire was sequenced with immunoSEQ multiplex PCR; TCRdb's copy has only in-frame clones and lacks some. The sample lists 470,000 or so clones; approximately 85% were seen once. The sequenced material came from peripheral blood. The origin of the receptors is a human donor in a cohort sampled during active COVID-19. CDR3s include the opening cysteine and the closing phenylalanine or tryptophan. A D gene is named only where the DNA matches it firmly. Clone size is shown for a subset of rows, as once, few, many or a class of expanded clone.

NA	TRBD1	TRBJ2-7	TRBV11-2	TGTGCCAGCAGCAGGGGACAGGGTAATGGGCAGCAGTACTTC	CASSRGQGNGQQYF
NA	NA	TRBJ1-2	TRBV19	TGTGCCAGTAGTCTTACCCGGACTGCTAACTATGGCTACACCTTC	CASSLTRTANYGYTF
NA	TRBD2	TRBJ2-7	TRBV6-5	TGTGCCAGCAGATACCCCGGGAGGGGGGGGTACGAGCAGTACTTC	CASRYPGRGGYEQYF
NA	TRBD1	TRBJ1-2	TRBV19	TGTGCCAGTGATCGACAGGGCGCTAACTATGGCTACACCTTC	CASDRQGANYGYTF
NA	NA	TRBJ2-3	TRBV30	TGTGCCTGGAGATACGGCGGTCCAACTGCAGATACGCAGTATTTT	CAWRYGGPTADTQYF
NA	TRBD1	TRBJ2-5	TRBV18	TGTGCCAGCTCACGGGATACAAACAGGGGAGAGACCCAGTACTTC	CASSRDTNRGETQYF
NA	NA	TRBJ1-5	TRBV28	TGTGCCAGCAGTTTTCTGGGGAGTAGCAATCAGCCCCAGCATTTT	CASSFLGSSNQPQHF
NA	NA	TRBJ2-2	TRBV2	TGTGCCAGCAAGGGATCAGGGGCGAACACCGGGGAGCTGTTTTTT	CASKGSGANTGELFF
NA	NA	TRBJ2-3	TRBV18	TGTGCCAGCTCACCCTTACAGGGTACAGATACGCAGTATTTT	CASSPLQGTDTQYF
NA	NA	TRBJ1-2	TRBV7-3	TGTGCCAGCAGCGGCGCAGGGTTCCAGTCGGGCTACACCTTC	CASSGAGFQSGYTF
once	NA	TRBJ1-5	TRBV30	TGTGCCTGGAGTTCAGGGCGCAATCAGCCCCAGCATTTT	CAWSSGRNQPQHF
NA	TRBD2	TRBJ2-2	TRBV5-1	TGCGCCAGCAGCTTGAGTACTAGCGGGAGTAGGGGCACCGGGGAGCTGTTTTTT	CASSLSTSGSRGTGELFF
NA	TRBD1	TRBJ1-4	TRBV7-9	TGTGCCATCCCGGGACAGGGATATTATGAAAAACTGTTTTTT	CAIPGQGYYEKLFF
NA	NA	TRBJ2-7	TRBV19	TGTGCCAGACACCAAAGTCCGGTCGAGCGATCCGGGTACGAGCAGTACTTC	CARHQSPVERSGYEQYF
NA	TRBD1	TRBJ1-3	TRBV6-5	TGTGCCAGCAGGGGACAGCCGGGCTCTGGAAACACCATATATTTT	CASRGQPGSGNTIYF
NA	NA	TRBJ2-2	TRBV5-6	TGTGCCAGCAGCTTGGGGGAGCTGAACACCGGGGAGCTGTTTTTT	CASSLGELNTGELFF
NA	TRBD1	TRBJ2-7	TRBV18	TGTGCCAGCTCGCCCCCGGGACAGGGGAACCACGAGCAGTACTTC	CASSPPGQGNHEQYF
NA	TRBD1	TRBJ1-5	TRBV7-4	TGTGCCAGCAGCTCAGGGGACAGGGAGGACAATCAGCCCCAGCATTTT	CASSSGDREDNQPQHF
NA	NA	TRBJ2-3	TRBV7-8	TGTGCCAGCAGCTCCTCCAACTCCAATACAGATACGCAGTATTTT	CASSSSNSNTDTQYF
few	TRBD1	TRBJ1-6	TRBV19	TGTGCCAGTAGCGGGACAGGGTACGGTTCACCCCTCCACTTT	CASSGTGYGSPLHF
NA	TRBD2	TRBJ2-2	TRBV7-9	TGTGCCAGCAGCTTCGGGACTAGCGTCACCGGGGAGCTGTTTTTT	CASSFGTSVTGELFF
NA	NA	TRBJ2-3	TRBV7-2	TGTGCCAGCAGCTTAGCGGGCCACGCAGATACGCAGTATTTT	CASSLAGHADTQYF
NA	NA	TRBJ1-2	TRBV6-6	TGTGCCAGCACCCCGGGGGGGGCTCAGGGCGCTGGCTACACCTTC	CASTPGGAQGAGYTF
few	NA	TRBJ2-1	TRBV5-8	TGTGCCAGCAGCCGGGACTTTTACAATGAGCAGTTCTTC	CASSRDFYNEQFF
NA	TRBD1	TRBJ2-4	TRBV5-4	TGTGCCAGCAGCCCCAAGGGGGACAGGGTAGACATTCAGTACTTC	CASSPKGDRVDIQYF
once	TRBD1	TRBJ1-5	TRBV4-1	TGCGCCAGCAGCCAGGGAGACAGGGGATCTCAGCCCCAGCATTTT	CASSQGDRGSQPQHF
NA	NA	TRBJ1-5	TRBV11-2	TGTGCCAGCAGCTTAGACGGGGTGCTGGAGCAGCCCCAGCATTTT	CASSLDGVLEQPQHF
NA	TRBD1	TRBJ2-7	TRBV28	TGTGCCAGCAGTTTAGGGGGACAGGGTTACGAGCAGTACTTC	CASSLGGQGYEQYF
NA	NA	TRBJ2-4	TRBV5-1	TGCGCCAGCAGCTTGGGGAGGGGAACGAGAGCCAAAAACATTCAGTACTTC	CASSLGRGTRAKNIQYF
NA	TRBD1	TRBJ2-1	TRBV19	TGTGCCAGTAGTCCCTATGGACAGGGGTTAGGTGAGCAGTTCTTC	CASSPYGQGLGEQFF
NA	TRBD2	TRBJ2-4	TRBV3-1/TRBV3-2	TGTGCCAGCAGCCAAGATCGGGTTAGCGGGGACATTCAGTACTTC	CASSQDRVSGDIQYF
NA	TRBD2	TRBJ2-2	TRBV11-1	TGTGCCAGCAGGCTAGCGGGAGGGCCAGCGTCCGGGGAGCTGTTTTTT	CASRLAGGPASGELFF
NA	NA	TRBJ2-2	TRBV3-1/TRBV3-2	TGTGCCAGCAGCCCTAGAGACTCGAACACCGGGGAGCTGTTTTTT	CASSPRDSNTGELFF
NA	TRBD1	TRBJ1-6	TRBV4-3	TGCGCCAGCAGCCAAGAGGCGACAGGGGGTCCACCCCTCCACTTT	CASSQEATGGPPLHF
NA	TRBD2	TRBJ2-5	TRBV6-5	TGTGCCAGCAGCCTCCAGTCTAGCGGGATGGAGACCCAGTACTTC	CASSLQSSGMETQYF
NA	NA	TRBJ1-1	TRBV27	TGTGCCAGCAGCTTTCGGAGGAACACTGAAGCTTTCTTT	CASSFRRNTEAFF
NA	TRBD1	TRBJ2-3	TRBV5-4	TGTGCCAGCAGCTCCGGGGGACAGGGGGTCACAGATACGCAGTATTTT	CASSSGGQGVTDTQYF
few	TRBD2	TRBJ2-5	TRBV7-9	TGTGCCAGCAGCTTAGCGGGAGGGCAAGAGACCCAGTACTTC	CASSLAGGQETQYF
NA	TRBD1	TRBJ2-7	TRBV19	TGTGCCAGTAGTAACCCGGGACAGGGGGCATCCTACGAGCAGTACTTC	CASSNPGQGASYEQYF
NA	TRBD1	TRBJ2-5	TRBV6-2/TRBV6-3	TGTGCCAGCAGTTACAACTCGGGACAGGGGGGAGAGACCCAGTACTTC	CASSYNSGQGGETQYF
NA	NA	TRBJ2-1	TRBV9	TGTGCCAGCAGCGTAGGGACGGGGGTCTCCTACAATGAGCAGTTCTTC	CASSVGTGVSYNEQFF
NA	NA	TRBJ1-1	TRBV28	TGTGCCAGCAGTTTCGAGATACAAGCTTTCTTT	CASSFEIQAFF
NA	NA	TRBJ2-7	TRBV4-2	TGTGCCAGCAGCCCATCAGGGGCCTACGAGCAGTACTTC	CASSPSGAYEQYF
NA	NA	TRBJ1-2	TRBV16	TGTGCCAGCAGCCAATCGAGGGTGGACTATGGCTACACCTTC	CASSQSRVDYGYTF
NA	NA	TRBJ1-1	TRBV5-1	TGCGCCAGCAGCTTGGTCGAGGCGAACACTGAAGCTTTCTTT	CASSLVEANTEAFF
NA	NA	TRBJ2-1	TRBV11-2	TGTGCCAGCAGTTTACAGGTTACCTCCTACAATGAGCAGTTCTTC	CASSLQVTSYNEQFF
once	TRBD2	TRBJ2-7	TRBV18	TGTGCCAGCTCACCTGGACTAGCGGGCGTACACGAGCAGTACTTC	CASSPGLAGVHEQYF
NA	TRBD1	TRBJ2-7	TRBV7-9	TGTGCCAGCAGCTCAACAGGGGGCTGGGAGCAGTACTTC	CASSSTGGWEQYF
NA	TRBD2	TRBJ2-5	TRBV19	TGTGCCAGTAGTATAGGGCCCGGTGACCTGATCGGGGGGGAGACCCAGTACTTC	CASSIGPGDLIGGETQYF
NA	NA	TRBJ1-1	TRBV6-4	TGTGCCAGCAGTGACGGGTCGCGGGGGGCCACTGAAGCTTTCTTT	CASSDGSRGATEAFF
NA	TRBD1	TRBJ2-7	TRBV19	TGTGCCAGTAGTATCCAAGGACAGGGCTCCTACGAGCAGTACTTC	CASSIQGQGSYEQYF
few	NA	TRBJ2-5	TRBV27	TGTGCCAGCAGTCTGGGGGCCTCGAGACGGCGGGAGACCCAGTACTTC	CASSLGASRRRETQYF
NA	TRBD2	TRBJ2-7	TRBV19	TGTGCCAGTAGTACCGCGGGCGGGAGTGGTTACGAGCAGTACTTC	CASSTAGGSGYEQYF
NA	NA	TRBJ1-1	TRBV23-1	TGCGCCAGCACTTTACAGACGACGGAGACAGACAGGTTCTTT	CASTLQTTETDRFF